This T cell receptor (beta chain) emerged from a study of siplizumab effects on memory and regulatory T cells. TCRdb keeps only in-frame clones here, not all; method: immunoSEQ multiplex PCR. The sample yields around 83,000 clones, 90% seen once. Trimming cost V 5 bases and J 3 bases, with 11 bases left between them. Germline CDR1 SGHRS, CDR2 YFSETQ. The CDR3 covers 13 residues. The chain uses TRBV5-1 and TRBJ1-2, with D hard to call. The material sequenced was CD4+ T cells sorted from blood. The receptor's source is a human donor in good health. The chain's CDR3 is CASRRKSDYGYTF. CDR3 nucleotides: TGCGCCAGCAGAAGGAAGTCGGACTATGGCTACACCTTC.